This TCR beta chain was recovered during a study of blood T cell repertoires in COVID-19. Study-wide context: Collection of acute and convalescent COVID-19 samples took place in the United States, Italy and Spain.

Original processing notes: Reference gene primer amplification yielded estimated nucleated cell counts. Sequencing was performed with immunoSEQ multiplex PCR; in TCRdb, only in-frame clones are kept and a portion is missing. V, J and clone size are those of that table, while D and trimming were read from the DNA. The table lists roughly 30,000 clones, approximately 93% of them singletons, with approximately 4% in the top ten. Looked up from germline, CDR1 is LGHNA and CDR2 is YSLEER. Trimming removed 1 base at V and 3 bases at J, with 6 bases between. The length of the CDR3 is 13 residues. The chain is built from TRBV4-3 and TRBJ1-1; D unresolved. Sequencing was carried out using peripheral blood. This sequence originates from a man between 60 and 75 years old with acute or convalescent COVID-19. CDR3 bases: TGCGCCAGCAGCCAAGTCCGTTACACTGAAGCTTTCTTT. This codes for CASSQVRYTEAFF.